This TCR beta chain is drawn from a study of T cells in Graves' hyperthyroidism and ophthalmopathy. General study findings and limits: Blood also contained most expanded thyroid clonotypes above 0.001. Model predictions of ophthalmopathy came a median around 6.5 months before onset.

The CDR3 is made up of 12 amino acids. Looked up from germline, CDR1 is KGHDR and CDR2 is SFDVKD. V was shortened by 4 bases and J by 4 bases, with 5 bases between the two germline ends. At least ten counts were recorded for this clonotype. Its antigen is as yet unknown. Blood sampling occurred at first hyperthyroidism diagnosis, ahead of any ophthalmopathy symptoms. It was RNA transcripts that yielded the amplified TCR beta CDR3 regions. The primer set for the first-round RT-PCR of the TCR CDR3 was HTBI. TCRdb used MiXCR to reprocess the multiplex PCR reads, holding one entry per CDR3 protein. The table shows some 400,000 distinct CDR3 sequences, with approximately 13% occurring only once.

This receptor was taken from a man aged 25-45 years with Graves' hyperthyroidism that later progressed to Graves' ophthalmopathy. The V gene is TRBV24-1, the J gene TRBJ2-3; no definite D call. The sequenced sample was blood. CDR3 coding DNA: TGTGCCACCAGTGACCCGTCAGATACGCAGTATTTT. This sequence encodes CATSDPSDTQYF.